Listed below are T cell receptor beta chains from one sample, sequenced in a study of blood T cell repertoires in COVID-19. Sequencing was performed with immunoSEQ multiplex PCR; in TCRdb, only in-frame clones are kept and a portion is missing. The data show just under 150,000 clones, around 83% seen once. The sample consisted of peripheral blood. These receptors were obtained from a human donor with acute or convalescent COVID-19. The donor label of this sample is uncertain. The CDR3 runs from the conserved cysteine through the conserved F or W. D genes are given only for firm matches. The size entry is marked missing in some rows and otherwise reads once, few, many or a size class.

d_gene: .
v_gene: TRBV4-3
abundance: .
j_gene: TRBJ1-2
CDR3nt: TGCGCCAGCAGCCCTTCAGGGGACTATGGCTACACCTTC
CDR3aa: CASSPSGDYGYTF

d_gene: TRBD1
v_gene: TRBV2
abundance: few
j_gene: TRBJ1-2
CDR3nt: TGTGCCAGCAGTGAGAGGGACAGGGCCTATGGCTACACCTTC
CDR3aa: CASSERDRAYGYTF

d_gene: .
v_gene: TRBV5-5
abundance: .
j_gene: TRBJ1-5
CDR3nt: TGTGCCAGCAGCCGCGTAATGAAAAATCAGCCCCAGCATTTT
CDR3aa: CASSRVMKNQPQHF

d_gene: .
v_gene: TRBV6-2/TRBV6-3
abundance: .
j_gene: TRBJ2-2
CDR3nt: TGTGCCAGCAGCCCCCGGGTAGGGGTCCCCGGGGAGCTGTTTTTT
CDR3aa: CASSPRVGVPGELFF

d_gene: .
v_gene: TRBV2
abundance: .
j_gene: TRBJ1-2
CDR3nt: TGTGCCAGCACCGTACCGGGACACAACTATGGCTACACCTTC
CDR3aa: CASTVPGHNYGYTF

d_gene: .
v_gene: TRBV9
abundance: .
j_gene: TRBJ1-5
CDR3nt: TGTGCCAGCGGAAGGGCGGGTCAGCCCCAGCATTTT
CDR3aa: CASGRAGQPQHF

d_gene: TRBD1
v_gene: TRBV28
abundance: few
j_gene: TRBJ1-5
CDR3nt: TGTGCCAGCACCGCACCGGGACAGGGAAATCAGCCCCAGCATTTT
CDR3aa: CASTAPGQGNQPQHF

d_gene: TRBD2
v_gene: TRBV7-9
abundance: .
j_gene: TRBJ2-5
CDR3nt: TGTGCCAGCAGCACCGGGACTAGCTATGGGACCCAGTACTTC
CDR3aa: CASSTGTSYGTQYF

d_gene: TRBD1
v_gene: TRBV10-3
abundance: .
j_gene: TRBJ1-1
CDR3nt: TGTGCCATCACCCGACAGGGGTACAACACTGAAGCTTTCTTT
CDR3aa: CAITRQGYNTEAFF

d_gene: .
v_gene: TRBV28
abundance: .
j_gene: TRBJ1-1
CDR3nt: TGTGCCAGCAGTTTAGTGCAAGTGGACAGTGAAGCTTTCTTT
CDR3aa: CASSLVQVDSEAFF

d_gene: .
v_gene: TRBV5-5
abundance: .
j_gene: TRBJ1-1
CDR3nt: TGTGCCAGCAGCTTGAATCCGCGGAACACTGAAGCTTTCTTT
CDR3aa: CASSLNPRNTEAFF

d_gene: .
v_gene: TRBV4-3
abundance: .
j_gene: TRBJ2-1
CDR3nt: TGCGCCAGCAGCCAATGGGGGGTCCTGAGCTCCTACAATGAGCAGTTCTTC
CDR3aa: CASSQWGVLSSYNEQFF

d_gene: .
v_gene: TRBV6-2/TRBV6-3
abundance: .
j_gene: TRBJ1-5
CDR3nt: TGTGCCAGCAGTAGGGGGAGCAATCAGCCCCAGCATTTT
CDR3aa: CASSRGSNQPQHF

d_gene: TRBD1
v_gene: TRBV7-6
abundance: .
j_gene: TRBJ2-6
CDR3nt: TGTGCCAGCAGCTTTAGCAGGGGGGGGACAGGGAAAACTGGGGCCAACGTCCTGACTTTC
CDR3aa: CASSFSRGGTGKTGANVLTF